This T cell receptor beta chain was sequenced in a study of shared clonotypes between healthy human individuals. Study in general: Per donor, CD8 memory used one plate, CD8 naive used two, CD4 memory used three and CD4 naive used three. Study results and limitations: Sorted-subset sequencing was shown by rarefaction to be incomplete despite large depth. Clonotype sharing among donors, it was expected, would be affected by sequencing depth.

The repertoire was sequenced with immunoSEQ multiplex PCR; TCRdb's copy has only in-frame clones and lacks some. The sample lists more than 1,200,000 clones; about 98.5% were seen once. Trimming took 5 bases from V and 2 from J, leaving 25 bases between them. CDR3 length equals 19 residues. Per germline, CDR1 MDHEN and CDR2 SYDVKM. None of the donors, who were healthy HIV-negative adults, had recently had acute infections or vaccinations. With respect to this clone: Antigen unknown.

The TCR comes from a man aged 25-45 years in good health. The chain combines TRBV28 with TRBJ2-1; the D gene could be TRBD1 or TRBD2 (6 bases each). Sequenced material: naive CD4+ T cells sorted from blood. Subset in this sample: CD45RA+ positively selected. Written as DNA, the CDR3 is TGTGCCAGCAGTCCATTTGGGGGGCCTGGCGGGGACCCCTACAATGAGCAGTTCTTC. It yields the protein CASSPFGGPGGDPYNEQFF.